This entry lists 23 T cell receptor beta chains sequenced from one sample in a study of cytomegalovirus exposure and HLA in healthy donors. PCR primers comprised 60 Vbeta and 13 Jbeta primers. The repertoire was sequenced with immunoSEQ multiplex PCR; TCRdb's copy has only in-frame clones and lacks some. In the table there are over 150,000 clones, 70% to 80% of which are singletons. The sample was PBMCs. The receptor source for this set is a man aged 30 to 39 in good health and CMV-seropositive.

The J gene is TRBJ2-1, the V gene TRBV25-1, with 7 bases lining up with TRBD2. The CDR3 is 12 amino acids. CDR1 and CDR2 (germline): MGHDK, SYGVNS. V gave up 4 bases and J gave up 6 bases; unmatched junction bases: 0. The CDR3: CASSGGGNEQFF. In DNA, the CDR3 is TGTGCCAGCAGTGGGGGGGGCAATGAGCAGTTCTTC.

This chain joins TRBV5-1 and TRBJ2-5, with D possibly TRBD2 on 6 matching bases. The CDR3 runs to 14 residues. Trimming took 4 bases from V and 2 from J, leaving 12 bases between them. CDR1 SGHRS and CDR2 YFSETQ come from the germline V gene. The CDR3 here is CASSRSGVQETQYF. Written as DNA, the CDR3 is TGCGCCAGCAGCCGTTCGGGAGTACAAGAGACCCAGTACTTC.

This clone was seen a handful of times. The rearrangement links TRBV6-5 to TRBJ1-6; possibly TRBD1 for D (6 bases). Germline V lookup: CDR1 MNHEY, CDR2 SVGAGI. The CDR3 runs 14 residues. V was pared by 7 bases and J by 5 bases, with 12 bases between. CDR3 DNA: TGTGCCAGCACCACCGGGACACATAATTCACCCCTCCACTTT. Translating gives CASTTGTHNSPLHF.

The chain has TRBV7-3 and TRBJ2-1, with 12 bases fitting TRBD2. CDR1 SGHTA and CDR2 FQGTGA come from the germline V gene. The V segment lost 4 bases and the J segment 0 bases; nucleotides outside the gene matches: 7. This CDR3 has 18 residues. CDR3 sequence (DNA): TGTGCCAGCAGCTCGCTTCCGGGACTAGCGGGCTCCTACAATGAGCAGTTCTTC. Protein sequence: CASSSLPGLAGSYNEQFF.

CDR3 in DNA: TGTGCCAGCAGCCAAGAAGGCGGGAGAGATACGCAGTATTTT. Protein sequence: CASSQEGGRDTQYF. V is TRBV4-2 and J is TRBJ2-3; 7 nucleotides align to TRBD2. The junction had 2 bases not matched to a gene; V was cut back by 0 bases and J by 5 bases. The CDR3 is 14 amino acids. Germline CDR1 LGHNA, CDR2 YNFKEQ.

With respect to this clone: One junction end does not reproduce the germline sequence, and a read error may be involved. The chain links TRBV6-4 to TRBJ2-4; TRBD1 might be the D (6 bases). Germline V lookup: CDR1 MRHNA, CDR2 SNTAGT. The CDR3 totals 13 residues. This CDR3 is CASSVLTGDTGIF. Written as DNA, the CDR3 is TGTGCCAGCAGTGTATTAACTGGGGACACCGGAATCTTC.

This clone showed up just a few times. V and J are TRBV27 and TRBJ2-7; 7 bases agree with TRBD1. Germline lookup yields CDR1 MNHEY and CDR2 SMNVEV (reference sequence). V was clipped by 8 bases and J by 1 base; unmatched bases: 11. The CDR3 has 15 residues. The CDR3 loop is CASQQNRGQSYEQYF. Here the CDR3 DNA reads TGTGCCAGCCAACAGAACAGGGGCCAATCCTACGAGCAGTACTTC.

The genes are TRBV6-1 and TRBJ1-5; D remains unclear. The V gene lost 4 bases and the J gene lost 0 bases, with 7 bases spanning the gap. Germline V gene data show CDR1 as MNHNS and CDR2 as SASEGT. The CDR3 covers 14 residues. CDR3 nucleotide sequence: TGTGCCAGCAGTGTAGAACCTAGCAATCAGCCCCAGCATTTT. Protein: CASSVEPSNQPQHF.

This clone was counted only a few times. The CDR3 DNA sequence: TGTGCCAGCAGCTTAACTTTAGAACAGCCCCAGCATTTT. Its protein is CASSLTLEQPQHF. This chain links TRBV7-2 with TRBJ1-5; D call uncertain. The CDR3 runs 13 residues. The V end was cut by 2 bases, the J end by 7 bases, with 9 bases between. In germline, CDR1 is SGHTA, CDR2 FQGNSA.

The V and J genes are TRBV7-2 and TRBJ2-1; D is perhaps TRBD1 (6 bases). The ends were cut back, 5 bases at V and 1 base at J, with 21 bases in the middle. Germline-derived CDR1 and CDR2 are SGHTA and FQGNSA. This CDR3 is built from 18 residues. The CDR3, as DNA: TGTGCCAGCAGCGGCCGTTCCCAACAGGGTAGGTCCTACAATGAGCAGTTCTTC. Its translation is CASSGRSQQGRSYNEQFF.

CDR3 DNA: TGTGCCAGCATCGGGACTAGCGGGGATACGCAGTATTTT. Protein sequence: CASIGTSGDTQYF. The chain is built from TRBV2 and TRBJ2-3; 12 nucleotides align to TRBD2. This CDR3 spans 13 amino acids. CDR1 SNHLY and CDR2 FYNNEI come from the germline V gene. V gave up 7 bases and J gave up 6 bases; unmatched junction bases: 2.

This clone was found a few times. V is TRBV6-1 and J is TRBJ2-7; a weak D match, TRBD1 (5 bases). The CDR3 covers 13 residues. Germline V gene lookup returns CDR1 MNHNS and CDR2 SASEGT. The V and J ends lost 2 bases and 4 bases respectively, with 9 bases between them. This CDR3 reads CASSELRGYEQYF. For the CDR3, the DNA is TGTGCCAGCAGTGAACTTAGGGGATACGAGCAGTACTTC.

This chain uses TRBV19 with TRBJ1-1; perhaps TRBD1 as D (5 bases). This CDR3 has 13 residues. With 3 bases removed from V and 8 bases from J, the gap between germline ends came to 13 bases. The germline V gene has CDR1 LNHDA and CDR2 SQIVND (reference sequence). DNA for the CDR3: TGTGCCAGTAGTATCGGGGGGGGGACCGAAGCTTTCTTT. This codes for CASSIGGGTEAFF.

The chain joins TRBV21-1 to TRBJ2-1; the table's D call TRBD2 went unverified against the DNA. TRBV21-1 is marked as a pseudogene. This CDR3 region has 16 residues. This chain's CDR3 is CASSKAPGGLYNEQFF. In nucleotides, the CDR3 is TGTGCCAGCAGCAAAGCGCCCGGGGGTCTCTACAATGAGCAGTTCTTC.

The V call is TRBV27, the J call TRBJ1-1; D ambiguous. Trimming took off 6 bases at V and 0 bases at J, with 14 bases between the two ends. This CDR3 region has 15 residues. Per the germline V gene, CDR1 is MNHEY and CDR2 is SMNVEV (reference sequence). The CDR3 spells CASSWRESLNTEAFF. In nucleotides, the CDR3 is TGTGCCAGCAGCTGGCGGGAGAGTTTGAACACTGAAGCTTTCTTT.

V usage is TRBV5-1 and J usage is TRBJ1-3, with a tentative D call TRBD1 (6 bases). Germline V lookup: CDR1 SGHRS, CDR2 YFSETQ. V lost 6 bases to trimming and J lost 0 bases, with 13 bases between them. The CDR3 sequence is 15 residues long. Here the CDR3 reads CASTTGTSSGNTIYF. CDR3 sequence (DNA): TGCGCCAGCACCACAGGGACATCCTCTGGAAACACCATATATTTT.

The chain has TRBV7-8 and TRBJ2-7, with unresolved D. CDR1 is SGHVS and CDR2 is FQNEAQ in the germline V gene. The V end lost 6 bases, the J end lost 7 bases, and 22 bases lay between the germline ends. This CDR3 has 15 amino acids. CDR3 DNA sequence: TGTGCCAGCAGTTCCGACACCCCTACGGAACGGGAGCAGTACTTC. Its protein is CASSSDTPTEREQYF.

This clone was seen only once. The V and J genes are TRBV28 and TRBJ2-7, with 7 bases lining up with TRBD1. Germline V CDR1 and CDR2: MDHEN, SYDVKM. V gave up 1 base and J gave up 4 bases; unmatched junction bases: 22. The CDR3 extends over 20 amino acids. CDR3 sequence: CASSLYTQGSTDRGGYEQYF. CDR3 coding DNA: TGTGCCAGCAGTTTATATACACAGGGGTCCACAGACCGAGGTGGTTACGAGCAGTACTTC.

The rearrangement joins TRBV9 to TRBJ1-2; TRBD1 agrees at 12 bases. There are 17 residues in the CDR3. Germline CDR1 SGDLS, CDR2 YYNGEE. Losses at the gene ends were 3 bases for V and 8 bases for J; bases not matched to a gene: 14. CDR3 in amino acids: CASSATGTGGAFGGYTF. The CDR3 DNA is TGTGCCAGCAGCGCGACCGGGACAGGGGGCGCATTTGGAGGCTACACCTTC.

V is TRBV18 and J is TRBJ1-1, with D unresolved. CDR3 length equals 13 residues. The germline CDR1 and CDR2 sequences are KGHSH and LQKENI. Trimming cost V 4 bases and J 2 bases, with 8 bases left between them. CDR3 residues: CASSREPNTEAFF. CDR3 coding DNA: TGTGCCAGCTCACGAGAACCAAACACTGAAGCTTTCTTT. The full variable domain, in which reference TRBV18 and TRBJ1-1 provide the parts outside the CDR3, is NAGVMQNPRHLVRRRGQEARLRCSPMKGHSHVYWYRQLPEEGLKFMVYLQKENIIDESGMPKERFSAEFPKEGPSILRIQQVVRGDSAAYFCASSREPNTEAFFGQGTRLTVV.

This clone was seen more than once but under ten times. The CDR3, as DNA: TGTGCCAGCAGCTTAGATAGAAACACCATATATTTT. Translation: CASSLDRNTIYF. The V call is TRBV11-2, the J call TRBJ1-3, with D hard to call. In germline, CDR1 is SGHAT, CDR2 FQNNGV. Trimming took 0 bases from V and 5 from J, leaving 2 bases between them. The CDR3 has 12 residues.

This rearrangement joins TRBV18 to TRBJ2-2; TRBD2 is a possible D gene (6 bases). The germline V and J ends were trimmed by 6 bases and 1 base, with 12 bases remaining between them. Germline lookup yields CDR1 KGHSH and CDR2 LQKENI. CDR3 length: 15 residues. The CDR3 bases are TGTGCCAGCTCCCCCGTGGGGGGGAACACCGGGGAGCTGTTTTTT. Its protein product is CASSPVGGNTGELFF.

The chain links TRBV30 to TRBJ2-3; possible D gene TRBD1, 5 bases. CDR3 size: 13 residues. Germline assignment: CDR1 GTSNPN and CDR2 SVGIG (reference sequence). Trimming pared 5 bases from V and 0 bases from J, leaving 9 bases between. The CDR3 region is CAWETDSTDTQYF. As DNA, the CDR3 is TGTGCCTGGGAGACAGATAGCACAGATACGCAGTATTTT.